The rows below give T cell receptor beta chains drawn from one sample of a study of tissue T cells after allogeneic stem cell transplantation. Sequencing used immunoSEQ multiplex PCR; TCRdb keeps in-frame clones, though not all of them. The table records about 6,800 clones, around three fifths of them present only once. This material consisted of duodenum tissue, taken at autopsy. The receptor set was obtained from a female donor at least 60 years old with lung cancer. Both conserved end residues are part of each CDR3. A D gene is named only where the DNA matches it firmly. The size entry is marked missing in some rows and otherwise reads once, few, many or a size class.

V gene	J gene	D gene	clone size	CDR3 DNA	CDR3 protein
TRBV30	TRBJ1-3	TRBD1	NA	TGTGCCTGGAGTGTTGGACAGGCCTACTCTGGAAACACCATATATTTT	CAWSVGQAYSGNTIYF
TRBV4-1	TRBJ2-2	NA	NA	TGCGCCAGCAGCCAAGAAAATGAGGGGCCTGGAGGGGAGCTGTTTTTT	CASSQENEGPGGELFF
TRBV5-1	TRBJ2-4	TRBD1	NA	TGCGCCAGCAGTGCAGGGGGCTCGAGAAACATTCAGTACTTC	CASSAGGSRNIQYF
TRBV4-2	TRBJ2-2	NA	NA	TGTGCCAGCAGCCTGCGGGACGGCACCGGGGAGCTGTTTTTT	CASSLRDGTGELFF
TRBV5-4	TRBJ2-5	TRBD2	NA	TGTGCCAGCAGCTGGATGGGGGGGGAGTACTTC	CASSWMGGEYF
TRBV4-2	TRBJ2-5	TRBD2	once	TGTGCCAGCAGCTCAGGACTAGAAGAGACCCAGTACTTC	CASSSGLEETQYF
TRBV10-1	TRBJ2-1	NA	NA	TGCGCCAGCAGTGAGCAGGGGTCCCCCTACAATGAGCAGTTCTTC	CASSEQGSPYNEQFF
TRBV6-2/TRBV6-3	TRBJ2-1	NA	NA	TGTGCCAGCAGTTACTCGGGGGCGCGAGGCTACAATGAGCAGTTCTTC	CASSYSGARGYNEQFF
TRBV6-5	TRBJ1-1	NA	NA	TGTGCCAGCAAAGAGGGGGGGTGGACTGAAGCTTTCTTT	CASKEGGWTEAFF
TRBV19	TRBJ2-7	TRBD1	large	TGTGCCAGTTCACTACAGGGGACCGGCTCCTACGAGCAGTACTTC	CASSLQGTGSYEQYF
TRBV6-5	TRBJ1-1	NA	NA	TGTGCCAGCAGGGGACGGGGTTCGACTGAAGCTTTCTTT	CASRGRGSTEAFF
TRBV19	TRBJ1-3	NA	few	TGTGCCAGTCCGGGGAATACGGCAGGAAACACCATATATTTT	CASPGNTAGNTIYF
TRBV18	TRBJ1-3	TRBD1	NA	TGTGCCAGCTCTCCAGACAGGGCTGGAAACACCATATATTTT	CASSPDRAGNTIYF
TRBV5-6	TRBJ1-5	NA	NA	TGTGCCAGCAGCTTGTGGGCAGGAATGAATCAGCCCCAGCATTTT	CASSLWAGMNQPQHF
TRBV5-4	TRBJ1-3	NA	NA	TGTGCCAGCAGCTTGGGTGGAGTGAAAGGAAACACCATATATTTT	CASSLGGVKGNTIYF
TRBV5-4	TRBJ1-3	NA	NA	TGTGCCAGCAGCCCGACGATTGACGGAAACACCATATATTTT	CASSPTIDGNTIYF
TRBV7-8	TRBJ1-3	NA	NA	TGTGCCAGCAGCCTAAGCGGGAATACGGCTGGAAACACCATATATTTT	CASSLSGNTAGNTIYF
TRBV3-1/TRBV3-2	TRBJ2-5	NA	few	TGTGCCAGCAGCCACTCTAGCCGACACATTGGAGAGACCCAGTACTTC	CASSHSSRHIGETQYF
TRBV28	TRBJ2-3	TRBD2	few	TGTGCCAGCAGTTCAAGTGGGTCCCGGGGGGTCACAGATACGCAGTATTTT	CASSSSGSRGVTDTQYF
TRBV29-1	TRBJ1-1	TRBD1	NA	TGCAGCGAACTGACAGGGGGCAACACTGAAGCTTTCTTT	CSELTGGNTEAFF
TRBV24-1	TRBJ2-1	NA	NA	TGTGCCACCAGCGCGGGCCCCAGAAGTGGGGATAACAATGAGCAGTTCTTC	CATSAGPRSGDNNEQFF
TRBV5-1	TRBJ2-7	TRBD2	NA	TGCGCCAGCAGCTTGGGGGGACTAGCCCACGAGCAGTACTTC	CASSLGGLAHEQYF
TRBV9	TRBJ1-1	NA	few	TGTGCCAGCAGCGTCGTCGGGGCGCTGGACACTGAAGCTTTCTTT	CASSVVGALDTEAFF
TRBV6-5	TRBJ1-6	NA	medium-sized	TGTGCCAGCAGTATACCCGGGATATATAATTCACCCCTCCACTTT	CASSIPGIYNSPLHF
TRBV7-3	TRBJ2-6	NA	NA	TGTGCCAGCAGCTTTGGGGACGGGGCCAACGTCCTGACTTTC	CASSFGDGANVLTF
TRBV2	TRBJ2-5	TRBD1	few	TGTGCCAGCAGCGGACAGGCTACGGGAGAGACCCAGTACTTC	CASSGQATGETQYF
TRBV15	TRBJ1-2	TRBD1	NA	TGTGCCACCAGCTTTGGAGCCGGGACAGGGGCTGGCTACACCTTC	CATSFGAGTGAGYTF
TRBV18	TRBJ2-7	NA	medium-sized	TGTGCCAGCTCACCACAGGGTACGCAGTCCTCCGAGCAGTACTTC	CASSPQGTQSSEQYF
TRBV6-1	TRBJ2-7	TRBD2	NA	TGTGCCAGCAGTGACAGCGGGGGGGCCGAGACCTACGAGCAGTACTTC	CASSDSGGAETYEQYF
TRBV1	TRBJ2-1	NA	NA	TGCACCAGCAGGAGGATGGGGGGGGTGGTGATTCCGGGTAACAATGAGCAGTTCTTC	CTSRRMGGVVIPGNNEQFF
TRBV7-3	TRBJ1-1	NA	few	TGTGCCAGCAGCTTAACAGCCGGGCTGAACACTGAAGCTTTCTTT	CASSLTAGLNTEAFF
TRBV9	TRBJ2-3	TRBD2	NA	TGTGCCAGCAGCGATGGGGGGGTGCCCGATACGCAGTATTTT	CASSDGGVPDTQYF
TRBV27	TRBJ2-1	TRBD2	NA	TGTGCCAGCAGTTTATCGAGCGGGAGGGGTTGGAATGAGCAGTTCTTC	CASSLSSGRGWNEQFF
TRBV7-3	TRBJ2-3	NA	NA	TGTGCCAGCAGCTTCGAAGGTGGTACGCAGTATTTT	CASSFEGGTQYF
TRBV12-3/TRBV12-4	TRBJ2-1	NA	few	TGTGCCAGCAGTTTTAGGGGTATTGGTGAGCAGTTCTTC	CASSFRGIGEQFF
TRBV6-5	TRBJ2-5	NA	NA	TGTGCCAGCAGAATTGCCGGGAGCAGCCAGTACTTC	CASRIAGSSQYF